These 24 T cell receptor beta chains were all obtained from the same sample, sequenced in a study of blood T cell repertoires in COVID-19. TCRdb's copy holds only in-frame clones and misses some; the assay was immunoSEQ multiplex PCR. The profile shows approximately 270,000 clones, about 87% of them singletons. The sample consisted of PBMCs or T cells enriched from blood (not recorded which). Receptors were obtained from a woman aged 25 to 39 with acute COVID-19.

This chain connects TRBV27 to TRBJ1-2; no definite D call. CDR1 and CDR2 from the germline V gene are MNHEY and SMNVEV (reference sequence). Trimming stripped 2 bases from V and 6 bases from J, with 13 bases between. The CDR3 has 14 residues. The CDR3 reads CASSLKDPADGYTF. DNA of the CDR3: TGTGCCAGCAGTTTAAAAGACCCGGCGGATGGCTACACCTTC.

V is TRBV7-8 and J is TRBJ1-2; TRBD1 aligns across 11 bases. This CDR3 comprises 14 residues. With 4 bases clipped from V and 5 bases from J, the junction kept 3 bases outside the gene matches. Germline CDR1 and CDR2: SGHVS and FQNEAQ. CDR3 sequence reads: CASSSGQGAYGYTF. CDR3 nucleotides: TGTGCCAGCAGCTCAGGACAGGGGGCATATGGCTACACCTTC.

This clone has just one count. Other nucleotide sequences from this sample produce the same CDR3. V gene TRBV5-1 combines with J gene TRBJ2-1, with 11 nucleotides matching TRBD2. After removal of 3 bases from V and 5 bases from J, the junction contained 4 bases not matched to a gene. Per the germline V gene, CDR1 is SGHRS and CDR2 is YFSETQ. This CDR3 is 15 amino acids long. In DNA, the CDR3 is TGCGCCAGCAGCTATGGGACTAGCGGAAACAATGAGCAGTTCTTC. It translates to CASSYGTSGNNEQFF.

The gene calls are TRBV28 and TRBJ2-7; D is perhaps TRBD2 (5 bases). Trimming shortened V by 3 bases and J by 1 base, and 19 bases separated the two germline ends. The CDR3 is 17 residues long. Germline CDR1 is MDHEN and CDR2 is SYDVKM. The CDR3 loop reads CASSFDMRSTGSYEQYF. The CDR3 nucleotides read TGTGCCAGCAGTTTCGACATGAGATCCACGGGGTCCTACGAGCAGTACTTC. The entire variable domain, with the rest obtained from reference TRBV28 and TRBJ2-7, is as follows: DVKVTQSSRYLVKRTGEKVFLECVQDMDHENMFWYRQDPGLGLRLIYFSYDVKMKEKGDIPEGYSVSREKKERFSLILESASTNQTSMYLCASSFDMRSTGSYEQYFGPGTRLTVT.

This chain links TRBV14 with TRBJ1-5; 9 bases map to TRBD1. Looked up from germline, CDR1 is SGHDN and CDR2 is FVKESK. V shed 0 bases and J 3 bases; nucleotides not matched to a gene: 6. This CDR3 is built from 17 residues. CDR3 sequence (DNA): TGTGCCAGCAGCCAAGATCCCGGGACAGGGACCAATCAGCCCCAGCATTTT. As protein: CASSQDPGTGTNQPQHF.

The CDR3 sequence is CASSRQGVTGNTIYF. As DNA, the CDR3 is TGTGCCAGCAGCCGACAGGGGGTGACTGGAAACACCATATATTTT. The chain uses TRBV11-1 and TRBJ1-3, with 9 bases matching TRBD1. CDR1 is SGHAT, CDR2 FQDESV, per germline (reference sequence). The CDR3 sequence is 15 residues long. V lost 5 bases and J lost 2; bases outside the gene matches: 4.

There are many counts of this clone. V gene TRBV30 combines with J gene TRBJ1-3; D unresolved. The V gene lost 4 bases and the J gene lost 2 bases, with 6 bases spanning the gap. The CDR3 spans 12 residues. CDR1 is GTSNPN and CDR2 is SVGIG in the germline V gene (reference sequence). In nucleotides, the CDR3 is TGTGCCTGGAAAGCCGCTGGAAACACCATATATTTT. This sequence encodes CAWKAAGNTIYF.

J is TRBJ2-3 and V is TRBV2; 7 nucleotides agree with TRBD1. Germline CDR1 is SNHLY and CDR2 is FYNNEI. This CDR3 region has 14 residues. The trim removed 4 bases at V and 5 bases at J, leaving 6 bases unmatched. CDR3 bases: TGTGCCAGCAGTGGGACAGGCGCCAGAGATACGCAGTATTTT. Translated: CASSGTGARDTQYF.

This chain uses TRBV4-1 with TRBJ1-2; no firm D call. The CDR3 runs 13 residues. Germline V gene lookup returns CDR1 MGHRA and CDR2 YSYEKL. V was cut by 6 bases and J by 3 bases, with 11 bases left in between. The CDR3 reads CASRRDNDYGYTF. For the CDR3, the DNA is TGCGCCAGCAGACGTGACAACGACTATGGCTACACCTTC.

The chain carries TRBV3-1 (or the pseudogene TRBV3-2) and TRBJ2-3, with TRBD2 identical over 10 bases. Losses at the gene ends were 4 bases for V and 2 bases for J; bases not matched to a gene: 6. Germline lookup yields CDR1 LGHDT and CDR2 YNNKEL (reference sequence). The CDR3 is 16 residues long. CDR3 nucleotides: TGTGCCAGCAGCCTCGGACTAGCGGAATTCACAGATACGCAGTATTTT. Protein sequence: CASSLGLAEFTDTQYF.

This clone was observed a single time. The chain has TRBV5-1 and TRBJ2-1; 9 bases line up with TRBD2. The CDR3 is made up of 19 amino acids. Germline values: CDR1 SGHRS, CDR2 YFSETQ. V was pared by 4 bases and J by 5 bases, with 19 bases of the junction left unmatched. This chain's CDR3 is CASSSRSSGSWVSDNEQFF. CDR3 DNA: TGCGCCAGCAGCAGTCGAAGTAGCGGGAGTTGGGTTTCCGACAATGAGCAGTTCTTC.

V and J are TRBV2 and TRBJ2-7; TRBD2 matches 8 bases. J gave up 1 base and V 6 bases, and 5 bases lay outside the gene matches. Germline V lookup: CDR1 SNHLY, CDR2 FYNNEI. The CDR3 covers 14 residues. The CDR3 loop is CASSRGTSSYEQYF. The CDR3 DNA reads TGTGCCAGCAGCCGCGGGACTAGTTCCTACGAGCAGTACTTC.

The sample holds one count of this clone. The chain carries TRBV7-9 and TRBJ2-1; 7 nucleotides match TRBD2. CDR3 length: 16 residues. Germline V gene sequence: CDR1 SEHNR, CDR2 FQNEAQ (reference sequence). V trimming: 5 bases; J trimming: 3 bases; junction bases outside the gene matches: 10. CDR3 sequence (DNA): TGTGCCAGCAGCCCTAATATAGCGGGCTACTACAATGAGCAGTTCTTC. Amino acid sequence: CASSPNIAGYYNEQFF.

The chain couples TRBV10-2 to TRBJ1-5; unclear D gene. From germline, CDR1 is WSHSY and CDR2 SAAADI. The V and J ends lost 8 bases and 0 bases respectively, with 8 bases between them. The CDR3 sequence is 13 residues long. The DNA for the CDR3 is TGCGCCAGCCGGGGTTATAGCAATCAGCCCCAGCATTTT. Translation: CASRGYSNQPQHF.

This clone has a single count. The gene calls are TRBV4-3 and TRBJ2-1; TRBD2 aligns across 9 bases. The CDR3 runs to 21 residues. Germline trimming cut 1 base from V and 4 bases from J; bases unmatched to any gene: 20. Germline V lookup: CDR1 LGHNA, CDR2 YSLEER. In DNA, the CDR3 is TGCGCCAGCAGCCAAGTAACCCTTTTTTACGGTGGGCGGGAGGGATACAATGAGCAGTTCTTC. This sequence encodes CASSQVTLFYGGREGYNEQFF.

The rearrangement uses TRBV19 and TRBJ2-1; 12 bases fit TRBD2. The CDR3 covers 15 residues. The V gene end was trimmed by 5 bases and the J gene end by 8 bases; junction bases not matched to a gene: 7. Germline V gives CDR1 LNHDA, CDR2 SQIVND (reference sequence). The CDR3 protein is CASSLRLAGDDEQFF. CDR3 nucleotides: TGTGCCAGTAGTCTACGACTAGCGGGAGATGATGAGCAGTTCTTC.

The chain recombines TRBV3-1 (or the pseudogene TRBV3-2) with TRBJ2-7; D perhaps matches TRBD2 (6 bases). The CDR3 runs 14 residues. V was shortened by 6 bases and J by 6 bases, with 18 bases between the two germline ends. The germline gives CDR1 LGHDT, CDR2 YNNKEL (reference sequence). This chain's CDR3 is CASSPRDWLGEQYF. The CDR3 nucleotides are TGTGCCAGCAGTCCGAGGGACTGGTTGGGCGAGCAGTACTTC.

The rearrangement links TRBV19 to TRBJ2-7; TRBD2 matches at 10 bases. CDR1 is LNHDA and CDR2 is SQIVND in the germline V gene (reference sequence). This CDR3 has 18 amino acids. J was trimmed by 2 bases and V by 3 bases; bases with no gene match: 13. The CDR3 bases are TGTGCCAGTAGTATTCGGGCTAGCGGGAGCCCGAAGGCCTACGAGCAGTACTTC. This sequence encodes CASSIRASGSPKAYEQYF.

The chain couples TRBV28 to TRBJ2-6; 9 positions match TRBD2. The CDR3 contains 16 residues. V was clipped by 8 bases and J by 2 bases; unmatched bases: 7. Per germline, CDR1 MDHEN and CDR2 SYDVKM. The CDR3 sequence: CASGGGDTTGANVLTF. The CDR3 DNA follows: TGTGCCAGCGGCGGGGGGGACACAACTGGGGCCAACGTCCTGACTTTC. The variable domain in full, completed from reference TRBV28 and TRBJ2-6, reads DVKVTQSSRYLVKRTGEKVFLECVQDMDHENMFWYRQDPGLGLRLIYFSYDVKMKEKGDIPEGYSVSREKKERFSLILESASTNQTSMYLCASGGGDTTGANVLTFGAGSRLTVL.

The V gene is TRBV5-1, the J gene TRBJ2-7; 9 bases align to TRBD2. There are 19 residues in the CDR3. The germline CDR1 and CDR2 sequences are SGHRS and YFSETQ. With 0 bases clipped from V and 7 bases from J, the junction kept 20 bases outside the gene matches. The CDR3 nucleotides read TGCGCCAGCAGCTTGGCCGTTGACCTGATTGCGGGAGGGCCCGGAGAGCAGTACTTC. This translates into CASSLAVDLIAGGPGEQYF. The whole variable domain, remainder taken from reference TRBV5-1 and TRBJ2-7, is KAGVTQTPRYLIKTRGQQVTLSCSPISGHRSVSWYQQTPGQGLQFLFEYFSETQRNKGNFPGRFSGRQFSNSRSEMNVSTLELGDSALYLCASSLAVDLIAGGPGEQYFGPGTRLTVT.

The gene calls are TRBV25-1 and TRBJ1-3, with 7 bases identical to TRBD1. Germline trimming cut 3 bases from V and 0 bases from J; bases unmatched to any gene: 5. The CDR3 is made up of 16 amino acids. Per germline, CDR1 MGHDK and CDR2 SYGVNS. CDR3 protein: CASSDAQGFSGNTIYF. Here the CDR3 DNA reads TGTGCCAGCAGTGACGCACAGGGGTTCTCTGGAAACACCATATATTTT.

The chain joins TRBV7-2 to TRBJ1-4; 9 positions agree with TRBD1. The ends lost 4 bases at V and 4 bases at J; junction bases unmatched: 1. The CDR3 has 14 amino acids. Germline CDR1 SGHTA, CDR2 FQGNSA. As DNA, the CDR3 is TGTGCCAGCAGCTCGGACAGGGGTAATGAAAAACTGTTTTTT. Its protein is CASSSDRGNEKLFF.

The CDR3 loop is CASSLGGQITYNEQFF. CDR3 coding DNA: TGTGCCAGCAGCCTCGGGGGTCAAATTACCTACAATGAGCAGTTCTTC. The V and J genes are TRBV9 and TRBJ2-1; D is perhaps TRBD2 (6 bases). CDR1 and CDR2 (germline): SGDLS, YYNGEE. The V and J ends lost 4 bases and 2 bases respectively, with 16 bases between them. The CDR3 contains 16 residues.

V usage is TRBV15 and J usage is TRBJ2-2; D perhaps matches TRBD1 (6 bases). Deletions cut 0 bases from V and 3 bases from J, with 14 bases between. This CDR3 contains 17 residues. Germline V CDR1 and CDR2: LNHNV, YYDKDF (reference sequence). In DNA, the CDR3 is TGTGCCACCAGCAGAGATCCAGGGGCAGGTCACACCGGGGAGCTGTTTTTT. It encodes CATSRDPGAGHTGELFF.